Described below is a single TCR beta chain sequence and its context. V lost 7 bases and J 0 bases, leaving 12 bases between the germline ends. CDR1 is MNHEY and CDR2 is SVGAGI in the germline V gene. This CDR3 has 15 residues. Using immunoSEQ multiplex PCR, the repertoire was profiled, and TCRdb retains in-frame clones only, with some absent. The sample consists of around 250,000 clones, roughly 74% of them appearing once. This sample was included in a study of cytotoxic CD8 clonotypes in ibrutinib-treated CLL. This chain links TRBV6-5 with TRBJ2-2; D unclear. The source is a human donor with chronic lymphocytic leukemia. Sequenced here: PBMCs, sampled after 24 months of ibrutinib treatment. CDR3 sequence: CASTPVDANTGELFF. The CDR3 nucleotides are TGTGCCAGCACCCCCGTCGATGCGAACACCGGGGAGCTGTTTTTT.